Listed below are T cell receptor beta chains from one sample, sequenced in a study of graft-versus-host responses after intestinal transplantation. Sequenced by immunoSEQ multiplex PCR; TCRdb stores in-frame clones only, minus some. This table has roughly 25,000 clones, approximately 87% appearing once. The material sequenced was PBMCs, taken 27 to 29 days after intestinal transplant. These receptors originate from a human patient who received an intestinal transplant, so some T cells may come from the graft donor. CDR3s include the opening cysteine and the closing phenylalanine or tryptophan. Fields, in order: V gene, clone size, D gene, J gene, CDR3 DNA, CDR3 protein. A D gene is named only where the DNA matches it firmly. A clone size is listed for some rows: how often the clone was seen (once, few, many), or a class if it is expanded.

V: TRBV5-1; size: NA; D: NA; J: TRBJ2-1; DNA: TGCGCCAGCAGCTTGGGGCAGCTCTACAATGAGCAGTTCTTC; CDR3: CASSLGQLYNEQFF
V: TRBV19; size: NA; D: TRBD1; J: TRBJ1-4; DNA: TGTGCCAGTAGTCTCGGACAGGGGGCTAATGAAAAACTGTTTTTT; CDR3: CASSLGQGANEKLFF
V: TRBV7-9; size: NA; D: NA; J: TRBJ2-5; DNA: TGTGCCAGCAGCCCGACGGTTCTTCAAGAGACCCAGTACTTC; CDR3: CASSPTVLQETQYF
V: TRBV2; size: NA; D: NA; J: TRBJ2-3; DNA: TGTGCCAGCAGCAGACTCCGCACAGATACGCAGTATTTT; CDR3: CASSRLRTDTQYF
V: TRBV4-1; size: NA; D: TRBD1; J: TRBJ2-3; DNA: TGCGCCAGCAGCCAAGCAACAGGGGGCGCAGTAGGACAGCTCGCAGATACGCAGTATTTT; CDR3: CASSQATGGAVGQLADTQYF
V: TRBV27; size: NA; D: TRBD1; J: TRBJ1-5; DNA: TGTGCCAGCAGTTCTTTCAGGGGGGGCAATCAGCCCCAGCATTTT; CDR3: CASSSFRGGNQPQHF
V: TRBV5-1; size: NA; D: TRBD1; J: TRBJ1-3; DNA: TGCGCCAGCAGCACAGGGGGAGACTCTGGAAACACCATATATTTT; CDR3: CASSTGGDSGNTIYF
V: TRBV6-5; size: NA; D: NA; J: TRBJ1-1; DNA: TGTGCCAGCAGCCTTGGACCGAACACTGAAGCTTTCTTT; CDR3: CASSLGPNTEAFF
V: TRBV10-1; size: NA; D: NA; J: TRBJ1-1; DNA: TGCGCCAGCAGTGAGTCAGGGGTGAACACTGAAGCTTTCTTT; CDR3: CASSESGVNTEAFF
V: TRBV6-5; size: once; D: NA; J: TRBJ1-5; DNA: TGTGCCAGCAGTTACGGTGGAGGGCCTAGCAATCAGCCCCAGCATTTT; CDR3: CASSYGGGPSNQPQHF
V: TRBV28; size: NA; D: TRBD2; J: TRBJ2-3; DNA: TGTGCCAGCAGTTTACGGCGGGAGGGCACAGATACGCAGTATTTT; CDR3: CASSLRREGTDTQYF
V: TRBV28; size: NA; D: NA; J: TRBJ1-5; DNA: TGTGCCAGCATTCCGGCCGGAATCAGCAATCAGCCCCAGCATTTT; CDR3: CASIPAGISNQPQHF
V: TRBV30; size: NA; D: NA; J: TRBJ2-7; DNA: TGTGCCTGGAGTGTATCAGGGCGGGGCAGGGGCTACGAGCAGTACTTC; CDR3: CAWSVSGRGRGYEQYF
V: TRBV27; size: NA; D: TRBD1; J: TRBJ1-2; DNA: TGTGCCAGCAGTGATAAACAGGGGCCGAACTATGGCTACACCTTC; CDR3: CASSDKQGPNYGYTF
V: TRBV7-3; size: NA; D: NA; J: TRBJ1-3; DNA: TGTGCCAGCAGCTTAAGGGCGCTAAGCTCTGGAAACACCATATATTTT; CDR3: CASSLRALSSGNTIYF
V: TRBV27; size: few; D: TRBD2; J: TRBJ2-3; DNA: TGTGCCAGCAGTTTAGTGGCGGGAGCGGATACGCAGTATTTT; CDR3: CASSLVAGADTQYF
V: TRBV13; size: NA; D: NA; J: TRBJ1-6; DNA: TGTGCCAGCAGCTTAGAGAGGGCGTTTCCCCCTTATAATTCACCCCTCCACTTT; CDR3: CASSLERAFPPYNSPLHF
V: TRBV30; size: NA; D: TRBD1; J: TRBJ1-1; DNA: TGTGCCTTTGACAGGGATATGTCGCAAGCTTTCTTT; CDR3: CAFDRDMSQAFF
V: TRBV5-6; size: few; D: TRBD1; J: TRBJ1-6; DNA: TGTGCCAGCATTCGTGGGACAGCGAGCTTT; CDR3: CASIRGTASF
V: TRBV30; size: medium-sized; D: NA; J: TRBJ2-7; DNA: TGTGCCTGGAGTGTAGATGGGACCTCCTACGAGCAGTACTTC; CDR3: CAWSVDGTSYEQYF
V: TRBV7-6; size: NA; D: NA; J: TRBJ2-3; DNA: TGTGCCAGCAGCTTATGGCAGGGTCGCACAGATACGCAGTATTTT; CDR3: CASSLWQGRTDTQYF
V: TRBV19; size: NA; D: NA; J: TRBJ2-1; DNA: TGTGCCAGTAGTATAACGATAGGTGAGCAGTTCTTC; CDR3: CASSITIGEQFF
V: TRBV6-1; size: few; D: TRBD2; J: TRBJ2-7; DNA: TGTGCCAGCAGCGATCTAGCGGGATACTACTACGAGCAGTACTTC; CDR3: CASSDLAGYYYEQYF
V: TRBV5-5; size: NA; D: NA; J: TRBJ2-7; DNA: TGTGCCAGCAGCCGGGGAGGGCAGGGGGAGCAGTACTTC; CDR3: CASSRGGQGEQYF
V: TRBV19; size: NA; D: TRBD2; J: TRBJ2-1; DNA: TGTGCCAGTAGTATACCGGGCGGGAGAAGCTCCTACAATGAGCAGTTCTTC; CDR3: CASSIPGGRSSYNEQFF
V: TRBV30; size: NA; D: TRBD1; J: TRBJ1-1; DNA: TGTGCCTGGGACAGGGCGAACACTGAAGCTTTCTTT; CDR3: CAWDRANTEAFF
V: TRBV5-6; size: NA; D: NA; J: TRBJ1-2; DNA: TGTGCCAGCAGCTTCATCGGACAGAACTATGGCTACACCTTC; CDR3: CASSFIGQNYGYTF
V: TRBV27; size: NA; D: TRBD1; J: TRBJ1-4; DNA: TGTGCCAGCAGTCCCCTGGACAGGGCGAATGAAAAACTGTTTTTT; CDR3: CASSPLDRANEKLFF
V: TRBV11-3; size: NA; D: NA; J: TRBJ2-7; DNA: TGTGCCAGCAGCTTGTACGAGCAGTACTTC; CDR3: CASSLYEQYF
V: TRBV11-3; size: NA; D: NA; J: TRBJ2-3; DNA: TGTGCCAGCAGCCTAACAGGGTGGAGCACAGATACGCAGTATTTT; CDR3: CASSLTGWSTDTQYF
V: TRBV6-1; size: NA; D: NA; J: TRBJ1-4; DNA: TGTGCCAGCAGTGAAGGATATGGCTCTAATGAAAAACTGTTTTTT; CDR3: CASSEGYGSNEKLFF
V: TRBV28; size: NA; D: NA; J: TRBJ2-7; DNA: TGTGCCAGCAGTCCGGACTCTCTCGAGCAGTACTTC; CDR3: CASSPDSLEQYF
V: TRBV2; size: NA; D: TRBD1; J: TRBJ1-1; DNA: TGTGCCATCGAGTCGGACAGGGGTCCGGCTGAAGCTTTCTTT; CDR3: CAIESDRGPAEAFF
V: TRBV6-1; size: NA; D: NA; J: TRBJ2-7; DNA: TGTGCCAGCAGTCAAGGGCCCGACGAGCAGTACTTC; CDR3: CASSQGPDEQYF
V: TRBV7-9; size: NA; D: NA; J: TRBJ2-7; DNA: TGTGCCAGCAGCTTAGCGATCCACGAGCAGTACTTC; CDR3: CASSLAIHEQYF
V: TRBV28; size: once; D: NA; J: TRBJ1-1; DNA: TGTGCCAGCAGCCGCGGACAAGGCTTCCGCATGAACACTGAAGCTTTCTTT; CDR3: CASSRGQGFRMNTEAFF
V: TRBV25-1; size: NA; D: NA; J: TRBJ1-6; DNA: TGTGCCAGCAGTGAATTAGGAATGGGATCACCCCTCCACTTT; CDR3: CASSELGMGSPLHF
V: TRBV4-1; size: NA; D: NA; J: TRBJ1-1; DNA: TGCGCCAGCAGCCAAATAGGGGGGGACACTGAAGCTTTCTTT; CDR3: CASSQIGGDTEAFF
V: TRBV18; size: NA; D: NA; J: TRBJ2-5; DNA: TGTGCCAGCTCACCACGCCATTTGGAGACCCAGTACTTC; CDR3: CASSPRHLETQYF
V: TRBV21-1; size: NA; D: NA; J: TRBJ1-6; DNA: TGTGCCAGCAGCAATCGCGGGACAGGGAATTCACCCCTCCACTTT; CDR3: CASSNRGTGNSPLHF
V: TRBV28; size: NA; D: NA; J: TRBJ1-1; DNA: TGTGCCAGCAGTTTCTGGATTAGGGATTCCATGAACACTGAAGCTTTCTTT; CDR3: CASSFWIRDSMNTEAFF
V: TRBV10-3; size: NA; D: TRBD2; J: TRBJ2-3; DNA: TGTGCCATCAGGAGGGGACTAGCGGGAGGAGATACGCAGTATTTT; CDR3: CAIRRGLAGGDTQYF
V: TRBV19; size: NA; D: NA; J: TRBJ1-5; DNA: TGTGCCAGTAGTTCCACCCTGACGGCGCCCCGGCACCAGCCCCAGCATTTT; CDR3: CASSSTLTAPRHQPQHF
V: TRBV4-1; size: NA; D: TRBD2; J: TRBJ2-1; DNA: TGCGCCAGCAGCCGCCAGGGACTAGCGGATTACAATGAGCAGTTCTTC; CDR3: CASSRQGLADYNEQFF
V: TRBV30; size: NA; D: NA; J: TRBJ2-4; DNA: TGTGCCTGGGGGGCCCCCTCTATTCTAGCCAAAAACATTCAGTACTTC; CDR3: CAWGAPSILAKNIQYF
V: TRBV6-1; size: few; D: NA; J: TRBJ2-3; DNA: TGTGCCATACATTCGGGGAGCACAGATACGCAGTATTTT; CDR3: CAIHSGSTDTQYF
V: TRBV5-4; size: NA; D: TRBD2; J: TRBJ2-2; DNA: TGTGCCAGCAGCAGACTAGCGGGAGCAACCGGGGAGCTGTTTTTT; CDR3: CASSRLAGATGELFF
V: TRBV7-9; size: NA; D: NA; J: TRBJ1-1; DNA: TGTGCCAGCAGCGTGGACATGAACACTGAAGCTTTCTTT; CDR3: CASSVDMNTEAFF
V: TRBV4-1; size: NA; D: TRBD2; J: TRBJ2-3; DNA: TGCGCCAGCAGCCAAGAACTAGCGCGTAGCACAGATACGCAGTATTTT; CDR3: CASSQELARSTDTQYF
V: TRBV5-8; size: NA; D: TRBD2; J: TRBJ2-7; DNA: TGTGCCAGCAGCTGGACTAGCGGGAAATTATCCTCCTACGAGCAGTACTTC; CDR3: CASSWTSGKLSSYEQYF
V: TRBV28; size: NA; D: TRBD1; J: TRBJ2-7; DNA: TGTGCCAGCAGCTCTCCGGGACAGGTGTACGAGCAGTACTTC; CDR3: CASSSPGQVYEQYF
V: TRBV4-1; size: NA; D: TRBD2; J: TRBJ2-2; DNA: TGCGCCCGCAGCCAGGGACTAGCGGGGGGGCCCGACACCGGGGAGCTGTTTTTT; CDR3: CARSQGLAGGPDTGELFF
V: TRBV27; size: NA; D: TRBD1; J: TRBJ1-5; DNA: TGTGCCAGCAGTTTGGGACAGGGGACTCAGCCCCAGCATTTT; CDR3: CASSLGQGTQPQHF
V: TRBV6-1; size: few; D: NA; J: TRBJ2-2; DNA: TGTGCCAGCAGTGTAACAGGGCCCGGGGAGCTGTTTTTT; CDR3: CASSVTGPGELFF
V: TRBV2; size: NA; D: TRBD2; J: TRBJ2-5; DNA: TGTGCCAGCACCCCGGGACTAGCGTTTATTATTCAAGAGACCCAGTACTTC; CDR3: CASTPGLAFIIQETQYF
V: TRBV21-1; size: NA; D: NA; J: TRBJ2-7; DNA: TGTGCCAGCAGCAAAGACAGGAGCGAGCAGTACTTC; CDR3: CASSKDRSEQYF
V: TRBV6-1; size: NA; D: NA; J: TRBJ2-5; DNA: TGTGCCAGCAGTGAACGTACAGGGCCAGAGACCCAGTACTTC; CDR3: CASSERTGPETQYF
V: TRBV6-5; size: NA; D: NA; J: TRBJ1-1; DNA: TGTGCCAGCAACGGCCCAGCCAGGGAAGCTTTCTTT; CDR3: CASNGPAREAFF
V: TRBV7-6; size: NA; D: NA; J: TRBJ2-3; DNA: TGTGCCAGCAACTTTCGATATCGGGGGGCGGCAGATACGCAGTATTTT; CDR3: CASNFRYRGAADTQYF